The T cell receptor (beta chain) described here comes from a study of shared clonotypes between healthy human individuals (dated by TCRdb to about 2020). About the investigation overall: The cohort included three men and two women between 18 and 49 years of age. For each donor, three plates each were used for CD4 naive and CD4 memory, two plates were used for CD8 naive, and one plate was used for CD8 memory. Blood TCR repertoires of a handful of healthy adults were deeply sequenced to estimate repertoire size and the extent of clonotype sharing between individuals. To increase sequencing depth and limit assay-specific biases, TCR repertoire library preparation and sequencing were carried out by different laboratories using diverse techniques. Each donor's leukapheresis produced roughly between roughly 0.85 and 9.5 billion PBMCs.

Using the deep immunoSEQ assay, multiplex PCR amplified TCR CDR3 regions from genomic DNA. Extracted genomic DNA from each cell subset was spread evenly across all wells of several immunoSEQ 96-well plates, with each plate serving as a replicate. For sorted subsets, around 200 ng genomic DNA, equal to about 30,000 T cell genomes, was loaded into each replicate PCR. The purified libraries were quantified using a Qubit 3.0 fluorometer, sized with a Bioanalyzer 2100, and then quantified again using the KAPA Library Quantification kit. Each immunoSEQ 96-well plate was sequenced on its own single-read 150-cycle Illumina NextSeq 550 flow cell. The paper's data handling went like this. Because only junctional sequences without quality scores were contained in the immunoSEQ output, filtering matching that applied to full-length reads could not be performed. Sequences were annotated with PyIR, a Python wrapper for IgBLAST v1.9, and V/J genes and CDR3 were assigned using IMGT germline references. Reads were removed for weak V/J assignments (E-value above 1e-6), missing CDR3, stop codons, out-of-frame junctions, or ambiguous translated residues. A V3J clonotype was defined by an identical inferred V gene, J gene, and CDR3 amino acid sequence. Percentage overlap between repertoires was computed as shared unique clonotypes divided by the size of the smaller repertoire. Richness of each repertoire was evaluated using RTK rarefaction, the Chao1 estimator, and Recon v2.1 estimates of unobserved clonotypes. For all TCRbeta clonotypes obtained by the gDNA method from four donors, generation probabilities were computed with OLGA. TCRdb mirrors the immuneACCESS table, restricted to in-frame sequences. Some clones are absent from its copies; in checked studies, under half trace to an unresolved V gene, and the reason for the others is unknown. D and trimming were read from the DNA, whereas the V and J calls and clone size are those reported in that table. This sample is represented by about 580,000 clones; 95% to 98% of them were singletons. Together, the top ten hold 0.3% of the sample.

Overall study outcomes, separate from this receptor: Sampling was restricted to blood, and TCR repertoires in tissues likely differ from the TCR repertoires found in blood. Estimated clonotype richness was generally larger for naive than for memory subsets. Because the study included only a small number of donors, the genetic and exposure-history diversity represented was limited. Pairwise subsampling led to the expectation that sequencing depth would affect the degree of clonotype sharing among donors. Higher generation probabilities were observed for clonotypes shared by all four sorted-subset donors than for non-shared clonotypes. Even with the large sequencing depth, rarefaction of the sorted-subset datasets indicated that sequencing was incomplete. Sharing across several donors was observed for approximately 5% of naive CD4, about 4% of naive CD8, 2% to 2.5% of memory CD4, and roughly 0.43% of memory CD8 clonotypes.

In the case of this clone: No antigen is known for it. No clone much larger than this one lies a single base away; base qualities are absent. The same CDR3 arises from other DNA sequences in this sample as well.

CD8 naive samples were CD45RO-negative cells positively selected for CCR7, giving a CD45RA+CCR7+ population that excluded TemRA cells. The donors were healthy, HIV-negative adults who had no recently reported acute infections or vaccinations. Every donor was a Caucasian adult residing in Nashville, Tennessee, USA. Blood was collected by leukapheresis, and PBMCs were isolated by Ficoll-Histopaque density gradient centrifugation and then cryopreserved in liquid nitrogen vapor phase. Analytical flow cytometry was used to check the purity and quantity of each magnetically sorted T cell population. From each sorted fraction, genomic DNA was isolated and quantified by UV absorbance on a Nanodrop 2000c. From cysteine to phenylalanine, the CDR3 is 16 amino acids long. Only the CDR3 part of the read is kept: 48 bases, read in frame from the first base. V is cut by 0 bases and J by 0 bases, and the space between the germline ends is 10 bases. Via the germline V gene, CDR1 is SGHRS and CDR2 YFSETQ.

The receptor's source is a man in his thirties or forties in good health. Recombination connected TRBV5-1 to TRBJ2-1; TRBD2 is perhaps the D gene, given 6 matching bases. The sequencing input was naive CD8+ T cells sorted from blood. The cell subset or site label, read with the paper, signifies: CD45RA+CCR7+. The DNA sequence is given as TGCGCCAGCAGCTTGGGACGGGGGAGCTCCTACAATGAGCAGTTCTTC. The encoded protein is CASSLGRGSSYNEQFF.